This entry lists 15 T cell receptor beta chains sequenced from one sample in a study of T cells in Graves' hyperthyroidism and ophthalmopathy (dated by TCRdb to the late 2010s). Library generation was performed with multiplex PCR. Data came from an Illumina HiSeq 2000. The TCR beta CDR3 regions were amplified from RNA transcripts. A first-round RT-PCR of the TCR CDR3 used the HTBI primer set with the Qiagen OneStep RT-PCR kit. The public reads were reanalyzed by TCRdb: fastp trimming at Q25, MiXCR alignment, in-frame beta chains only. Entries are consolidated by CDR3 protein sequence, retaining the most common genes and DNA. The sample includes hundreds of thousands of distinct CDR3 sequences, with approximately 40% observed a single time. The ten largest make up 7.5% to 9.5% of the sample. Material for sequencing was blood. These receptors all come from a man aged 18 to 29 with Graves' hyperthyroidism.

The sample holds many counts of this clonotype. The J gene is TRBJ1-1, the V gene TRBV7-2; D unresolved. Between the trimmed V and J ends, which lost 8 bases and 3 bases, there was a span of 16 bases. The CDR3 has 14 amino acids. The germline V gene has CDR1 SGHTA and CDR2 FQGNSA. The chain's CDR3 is CASRPPRVDTEAFF. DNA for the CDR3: TGTGCCAGCCGACCTCCAAGGGTGGACACTGAAGCTTTCTTT.

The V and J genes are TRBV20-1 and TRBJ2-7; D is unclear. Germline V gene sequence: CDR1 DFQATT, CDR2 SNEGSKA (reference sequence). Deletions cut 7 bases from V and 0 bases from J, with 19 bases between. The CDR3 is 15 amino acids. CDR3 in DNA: TGCAGTGGCGCAACTTTGGACGGTAGCTCCTACGAGCAGTACTTC. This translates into CSGATLDGSSYEQYF.

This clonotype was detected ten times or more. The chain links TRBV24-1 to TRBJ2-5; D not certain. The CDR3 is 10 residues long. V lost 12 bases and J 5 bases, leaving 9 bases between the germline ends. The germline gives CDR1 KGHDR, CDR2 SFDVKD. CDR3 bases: TGTGCCCCCTATGCGGAGACCCAGTACTTC. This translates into CAPYAETQYF.

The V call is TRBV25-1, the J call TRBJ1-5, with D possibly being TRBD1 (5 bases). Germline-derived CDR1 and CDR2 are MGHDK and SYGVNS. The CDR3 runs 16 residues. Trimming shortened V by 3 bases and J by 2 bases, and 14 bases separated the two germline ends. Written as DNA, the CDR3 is TGTGCCAGCAGTGATTCAGGGCGCAGAGGCAATCAGCCCCAGCATTTT. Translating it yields CASSDSGRRGNQPQHF.

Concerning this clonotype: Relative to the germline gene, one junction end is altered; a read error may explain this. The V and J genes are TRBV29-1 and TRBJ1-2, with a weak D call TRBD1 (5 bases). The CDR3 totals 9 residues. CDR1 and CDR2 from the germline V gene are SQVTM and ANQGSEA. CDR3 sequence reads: CSFGLAGAF. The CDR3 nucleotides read TGCAGCTTTGGACTAGCGGGGGCCTTC.

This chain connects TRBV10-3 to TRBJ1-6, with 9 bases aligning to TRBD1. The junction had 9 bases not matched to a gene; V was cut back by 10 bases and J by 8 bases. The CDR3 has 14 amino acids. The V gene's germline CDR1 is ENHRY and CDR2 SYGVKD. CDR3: CATRQDRGYSPLHF. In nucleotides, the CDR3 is TGTGCCACCCGCCAGGACAGGGGATATTCACCCCTCCACTTT.

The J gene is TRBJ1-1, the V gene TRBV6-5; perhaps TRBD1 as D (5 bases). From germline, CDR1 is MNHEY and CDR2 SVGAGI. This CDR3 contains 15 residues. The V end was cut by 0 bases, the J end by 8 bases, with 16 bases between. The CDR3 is CASSYSGTTGNEAFF. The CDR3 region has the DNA TGTGCCAGCAGTTACTCGGGGACCACAGGTAACGAAGCTTTCTTT.

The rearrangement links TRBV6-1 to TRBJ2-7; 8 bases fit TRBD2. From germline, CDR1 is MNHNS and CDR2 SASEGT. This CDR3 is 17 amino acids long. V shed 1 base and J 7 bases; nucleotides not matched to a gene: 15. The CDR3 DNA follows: TGTGCCAGCAGTGAAGTGGCCAGCGGGGGCCTCTTGAGGGAGCAGTACTTC. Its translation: CASSEVASGGLLREQYF.

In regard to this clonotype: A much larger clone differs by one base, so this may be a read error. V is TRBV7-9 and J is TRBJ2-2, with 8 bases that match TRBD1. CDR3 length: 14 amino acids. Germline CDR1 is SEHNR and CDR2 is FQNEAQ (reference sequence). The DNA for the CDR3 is TGTGCCAGGGACAGGGAGCCGAACACCAGGGAGCTGTTTTTT. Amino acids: CARDREPNTRELFF.

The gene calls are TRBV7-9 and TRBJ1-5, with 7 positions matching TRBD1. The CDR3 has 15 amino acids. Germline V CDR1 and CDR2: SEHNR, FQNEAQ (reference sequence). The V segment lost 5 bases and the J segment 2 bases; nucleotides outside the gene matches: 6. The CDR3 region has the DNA TGTGCCAGCAGCCAACGAGGACAGGGCAATCAGCCCCAGCATTTT. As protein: CASSQRGQGNQPQHF.

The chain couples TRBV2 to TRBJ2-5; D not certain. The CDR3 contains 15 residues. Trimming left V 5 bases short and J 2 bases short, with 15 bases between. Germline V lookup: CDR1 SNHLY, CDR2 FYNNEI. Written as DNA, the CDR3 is TGTGCCAGCAGTTCCATGGGCCTGGCGCAAGAGACCCAGTACTTC. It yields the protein CASSSMGLAQETQYF.

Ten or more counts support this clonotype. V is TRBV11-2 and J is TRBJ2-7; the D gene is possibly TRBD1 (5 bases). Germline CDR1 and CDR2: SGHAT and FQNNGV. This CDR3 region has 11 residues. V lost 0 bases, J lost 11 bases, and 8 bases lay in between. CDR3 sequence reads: CASSLEQVEYF. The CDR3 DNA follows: TGTGCCAGCAGCTTAGAACAGGTGGAGTACTTC.

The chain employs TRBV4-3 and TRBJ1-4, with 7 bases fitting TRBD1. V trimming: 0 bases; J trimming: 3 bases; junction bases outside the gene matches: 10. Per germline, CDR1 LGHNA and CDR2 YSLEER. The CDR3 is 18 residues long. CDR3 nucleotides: TGCGCCAGCAGCCAAGATGGACAGGTCGCGGGAGCTAATGAAAAACTGTTTTTT. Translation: CASSQDGQVAGANEKLFF.

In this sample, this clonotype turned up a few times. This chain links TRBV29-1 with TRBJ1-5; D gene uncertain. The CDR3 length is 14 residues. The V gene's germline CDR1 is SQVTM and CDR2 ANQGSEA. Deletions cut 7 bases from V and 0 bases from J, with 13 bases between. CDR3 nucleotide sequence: TGCAGCGCTAATGTACAGAATAGCAATCAGCCCCAGCATTTT. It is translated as CSANVQNSNQPQHF.

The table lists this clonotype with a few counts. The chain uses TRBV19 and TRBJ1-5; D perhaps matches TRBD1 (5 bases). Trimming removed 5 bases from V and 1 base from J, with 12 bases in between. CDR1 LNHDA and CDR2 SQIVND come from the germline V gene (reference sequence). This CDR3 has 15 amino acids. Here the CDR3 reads CASSEARASNQPQHF. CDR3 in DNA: TGTGCCAGTAGTGAAGCCAGGGCAAGCAATCAGCCCCAGCATTTT.